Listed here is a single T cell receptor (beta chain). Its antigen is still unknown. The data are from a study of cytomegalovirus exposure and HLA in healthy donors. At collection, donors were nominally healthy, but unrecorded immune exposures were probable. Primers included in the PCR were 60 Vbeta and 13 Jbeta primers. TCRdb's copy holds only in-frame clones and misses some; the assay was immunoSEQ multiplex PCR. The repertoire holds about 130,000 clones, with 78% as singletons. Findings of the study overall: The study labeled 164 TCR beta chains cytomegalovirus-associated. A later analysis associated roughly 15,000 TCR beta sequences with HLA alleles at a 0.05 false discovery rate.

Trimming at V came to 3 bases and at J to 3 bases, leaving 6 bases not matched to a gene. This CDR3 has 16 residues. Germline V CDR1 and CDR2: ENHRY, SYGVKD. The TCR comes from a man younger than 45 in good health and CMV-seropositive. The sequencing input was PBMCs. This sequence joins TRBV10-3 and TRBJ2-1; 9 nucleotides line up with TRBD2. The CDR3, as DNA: TGTGCCATCAGTGACTTAGCGGGAGAGAACTACAATGAGCAGTTCTTC. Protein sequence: CAISDLAGENYNEQFF.